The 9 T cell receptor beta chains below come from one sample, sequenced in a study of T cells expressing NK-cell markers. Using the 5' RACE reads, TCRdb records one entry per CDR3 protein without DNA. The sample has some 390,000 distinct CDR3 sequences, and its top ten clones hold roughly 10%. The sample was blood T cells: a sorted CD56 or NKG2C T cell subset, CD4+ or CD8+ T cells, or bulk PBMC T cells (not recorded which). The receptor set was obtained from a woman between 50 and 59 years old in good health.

The CDR3 sequence: CASSPGAGAFFNEQFF. V is TRBV7-8 and J is TRBJ2-1; with no DNA, the TCRdb D assignment of TRBD1 cannot be verified. This CDR3 contains 16 residues. Germline V gene sequence: CDR1 SGHVS, CDR2 FQNEAQ.

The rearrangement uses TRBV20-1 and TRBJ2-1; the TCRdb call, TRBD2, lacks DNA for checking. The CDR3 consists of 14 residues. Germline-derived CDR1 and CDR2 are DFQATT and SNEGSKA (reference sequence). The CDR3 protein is CSASSPGLGVAQFF.

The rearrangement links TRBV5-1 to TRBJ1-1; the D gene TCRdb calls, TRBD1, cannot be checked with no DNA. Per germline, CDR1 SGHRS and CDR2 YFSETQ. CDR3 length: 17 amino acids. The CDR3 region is CASSLAPTGWSNTEAFF.

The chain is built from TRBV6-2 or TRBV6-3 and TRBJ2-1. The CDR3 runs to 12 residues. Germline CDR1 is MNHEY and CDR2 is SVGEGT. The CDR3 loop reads CASSYPVDEQFF.

The CDR3 reads CASSFAGIYNEQFF. V is TRBV11-2 and J is TRBJ2-1; TCRdb picks TRBD2, but there is no DNA to check that call. Germline V gene lookup returns CDR1 SGHAT and CDR2 FQNNGV. The CDR3 is 14 amino acids.

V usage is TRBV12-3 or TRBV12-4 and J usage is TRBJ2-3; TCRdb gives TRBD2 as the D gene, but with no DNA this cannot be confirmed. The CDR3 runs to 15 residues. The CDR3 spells CASTPTGLYTDTQYF.

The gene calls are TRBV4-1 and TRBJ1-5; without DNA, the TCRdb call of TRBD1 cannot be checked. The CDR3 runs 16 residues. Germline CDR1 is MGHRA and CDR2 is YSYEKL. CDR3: CASSHPGQGANQPQHF.

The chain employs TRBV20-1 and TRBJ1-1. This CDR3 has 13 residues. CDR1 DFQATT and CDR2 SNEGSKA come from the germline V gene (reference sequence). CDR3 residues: CSVKVVGYTEAFF.

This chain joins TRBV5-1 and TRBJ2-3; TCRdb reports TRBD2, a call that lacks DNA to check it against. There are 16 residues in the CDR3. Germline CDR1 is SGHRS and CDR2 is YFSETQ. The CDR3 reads CASSSLTSGSTDTQYF.